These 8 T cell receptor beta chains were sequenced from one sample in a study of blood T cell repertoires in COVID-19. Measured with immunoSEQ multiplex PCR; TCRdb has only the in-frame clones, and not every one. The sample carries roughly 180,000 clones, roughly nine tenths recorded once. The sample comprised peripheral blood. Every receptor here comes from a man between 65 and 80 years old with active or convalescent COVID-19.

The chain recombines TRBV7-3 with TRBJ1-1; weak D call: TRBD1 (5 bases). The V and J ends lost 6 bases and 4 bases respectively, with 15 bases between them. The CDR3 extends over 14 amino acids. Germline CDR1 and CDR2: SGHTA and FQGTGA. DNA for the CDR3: TGTGCCAGCAGTCCCGGGGGTAGGGTCACTGAAGCTTTCTTT. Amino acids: CASSPGGRVTEAFF.

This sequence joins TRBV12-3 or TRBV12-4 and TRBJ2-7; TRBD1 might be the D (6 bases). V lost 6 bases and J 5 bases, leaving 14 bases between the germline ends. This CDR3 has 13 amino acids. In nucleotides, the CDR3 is TGTGCCAGCAGCCCAATCAGGGGCAACGAGCAGTACTTC. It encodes CASSPIRGNEQYF.

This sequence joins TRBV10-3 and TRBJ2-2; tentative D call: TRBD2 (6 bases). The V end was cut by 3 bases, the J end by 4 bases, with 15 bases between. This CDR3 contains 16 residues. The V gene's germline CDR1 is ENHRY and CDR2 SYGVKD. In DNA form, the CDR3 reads TGTGCCATCAGTGACACCCGGGAGATCGGCACCGGGGAGCTGTTTTTT. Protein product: CAISDTREIGTGELFF.

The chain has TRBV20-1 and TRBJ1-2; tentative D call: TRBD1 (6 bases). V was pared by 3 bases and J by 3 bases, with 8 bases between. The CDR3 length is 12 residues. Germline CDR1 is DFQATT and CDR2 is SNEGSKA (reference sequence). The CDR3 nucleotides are TGCAGTGCTAGTCCAGGGGACTATGGCTACACCTTC. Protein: CSASPGDYGYTF.

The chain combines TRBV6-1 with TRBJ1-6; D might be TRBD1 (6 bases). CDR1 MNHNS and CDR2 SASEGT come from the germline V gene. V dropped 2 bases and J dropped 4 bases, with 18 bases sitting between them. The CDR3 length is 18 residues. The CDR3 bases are TGTGCCAGCAGTGAATTGGGGGCCGAAATGCCTTATAATTCACCCCTCCACTTT. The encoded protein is CASSELGAEMPYNSPLHF.

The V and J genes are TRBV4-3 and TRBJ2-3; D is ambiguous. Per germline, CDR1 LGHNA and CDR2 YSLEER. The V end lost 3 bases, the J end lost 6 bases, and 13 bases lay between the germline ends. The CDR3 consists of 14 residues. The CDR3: CASSQHLASDTQYF. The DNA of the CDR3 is TGCGCCAGCAGCCAGCACCTGGCATCTGATACGCAGTATTTT.

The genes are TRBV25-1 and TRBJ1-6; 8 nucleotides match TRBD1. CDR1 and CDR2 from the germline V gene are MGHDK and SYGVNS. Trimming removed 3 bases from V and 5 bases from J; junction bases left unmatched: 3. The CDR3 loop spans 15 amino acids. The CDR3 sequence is CASSELDRDNSPLHF. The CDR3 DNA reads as TGTGCCAGCAGTGAGTTGGACAGGGATAATTCACCCCTCCACTTT. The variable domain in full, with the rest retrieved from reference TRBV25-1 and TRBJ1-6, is EADIYQTPRYLVIGTGKKITLECSQTMGHDKMYWYQQDPGMELHLIHYSYGVNSTEKGDLSSESTVSRIRTEHFPLTLESARPSHTSQYLCASSELDRDNSPLHFGNGTRLTVT.

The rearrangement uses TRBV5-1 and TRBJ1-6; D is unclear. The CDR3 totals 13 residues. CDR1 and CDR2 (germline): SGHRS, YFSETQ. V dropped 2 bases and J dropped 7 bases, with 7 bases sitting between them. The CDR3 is CASSFEGNSPLHF. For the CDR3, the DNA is TGCGCCAGCAGCTTTGAGGGAAATTCACCCCTCCACTTT.